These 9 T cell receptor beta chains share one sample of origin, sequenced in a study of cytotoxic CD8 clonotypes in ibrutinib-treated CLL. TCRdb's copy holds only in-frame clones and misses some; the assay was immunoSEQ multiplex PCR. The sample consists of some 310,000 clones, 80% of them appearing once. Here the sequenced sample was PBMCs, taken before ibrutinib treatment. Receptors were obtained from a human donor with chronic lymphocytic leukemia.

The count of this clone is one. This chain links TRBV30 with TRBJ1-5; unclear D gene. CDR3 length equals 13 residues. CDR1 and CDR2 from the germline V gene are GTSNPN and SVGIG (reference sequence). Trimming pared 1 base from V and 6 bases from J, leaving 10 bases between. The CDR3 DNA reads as TGTGCCTGGAGTGAGAGAATTCCTCAGCCCCAGCATTTT. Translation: CAWSERIPQPQHF. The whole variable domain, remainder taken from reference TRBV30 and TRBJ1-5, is SQTIHQWPATLVQPVGSPLSLECTVEGTSNPNLYWYRQAAGRGLQLLFYSVGIGQISSEVPQNLSASRPQDRQFILSSKKLLLSDSGFYLCAWSERIPQPQHFGDGTRLSIL.

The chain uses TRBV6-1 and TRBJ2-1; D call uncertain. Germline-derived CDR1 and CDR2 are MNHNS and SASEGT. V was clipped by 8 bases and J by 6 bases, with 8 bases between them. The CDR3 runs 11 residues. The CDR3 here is CASDRLNEQFF. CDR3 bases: TGTGCCAGCGACCGTCTCAATGAGCAGTTCTTC.

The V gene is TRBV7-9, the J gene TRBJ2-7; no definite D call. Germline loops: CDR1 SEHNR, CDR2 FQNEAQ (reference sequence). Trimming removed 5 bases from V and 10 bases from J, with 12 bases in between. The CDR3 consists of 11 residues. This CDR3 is CASSVTRGQYF. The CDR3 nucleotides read TGTGCCAGCAGCGTGACCCGAGGACAGTACTTC.

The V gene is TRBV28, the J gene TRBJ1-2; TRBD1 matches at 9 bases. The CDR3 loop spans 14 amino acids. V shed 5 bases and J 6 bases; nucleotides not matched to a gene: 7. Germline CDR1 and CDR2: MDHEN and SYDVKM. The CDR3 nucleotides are TGTGCCAGCAGTCCCCGGACAGGGGTTGATGGCTACACCTTC. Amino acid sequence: CASSPRTGVDGYTF.

The CDR3, as DNA: TGCGCCAGCAGCCAGGACCTCCGGGGACAGGGGAATCAGCCCCAGCATTTT. Translating gives CASSQDLRGQGNQPQHF. The V and J genes are TRBV4-3 and TRBJ1-5; TRBD1 matches 10 bases. Per the germline V gene, CDR1 is LGHNA and CDR2 is YSLEER. J was trimmed by 4 bases and V by 3 bases; bases with no gene match: 9. The length of the CDR3 is 17 residues.

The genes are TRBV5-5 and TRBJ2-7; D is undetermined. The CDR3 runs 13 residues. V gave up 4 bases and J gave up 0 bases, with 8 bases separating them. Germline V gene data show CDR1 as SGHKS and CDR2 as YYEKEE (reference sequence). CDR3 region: CASSPEVSYEQYF. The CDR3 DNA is TGTGCCAGCAGCCCGGAAGTCTCCTACGAGCAGTACTTC.

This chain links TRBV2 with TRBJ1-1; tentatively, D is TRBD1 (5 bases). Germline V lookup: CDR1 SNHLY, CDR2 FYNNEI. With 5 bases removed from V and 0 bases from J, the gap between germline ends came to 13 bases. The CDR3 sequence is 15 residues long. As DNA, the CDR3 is TGTGCCAGCAGTTCTAAGACAGTTTTGAACACTGAAGCTTTCTTT. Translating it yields CASSSKTVLNTEAFF.

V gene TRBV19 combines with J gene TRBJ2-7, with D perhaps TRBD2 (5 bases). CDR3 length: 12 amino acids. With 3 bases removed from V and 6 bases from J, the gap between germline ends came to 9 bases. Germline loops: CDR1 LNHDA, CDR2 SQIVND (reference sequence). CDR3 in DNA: TGTGCCAGTAGTATTCGGGGTGGCGAGCAGTACTTC. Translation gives CASSIRGGEQYF.

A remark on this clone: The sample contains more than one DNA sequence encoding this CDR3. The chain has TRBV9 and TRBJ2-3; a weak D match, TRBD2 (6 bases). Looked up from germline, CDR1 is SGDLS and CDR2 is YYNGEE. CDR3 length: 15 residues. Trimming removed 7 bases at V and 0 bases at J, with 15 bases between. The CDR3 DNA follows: TGTGCCAGCTCCCTCAGCGGGTCTAGCACAGATACGCAGTATTTT. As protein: CASSLSGSSTDTQYF.